This is a list of T cell receptor beta chains from one sample in a study of cytomegalovirus exposure and HLA in healthy donors. Method: immunoSEQ multiplex PCR; TCRdb's copy keeps in-frame clones and lacks some. The table has about 170,000 clones, roughly 70% seen once. The sequenced sample consisted of PBMCs. These receptors were obtained from a young woman in good health and CMV-seropositive. CDR3s include the opening cysteine and the closing phenylalanine or tryptophan. D genes are given only for firm matches. A clone size is listed for some rows: how often the clone was seen (once, few, many), or a class if it is expanded.

d_gene: TRBD2
abundance: .
v_gene: TRBV7-2
j_gene: TRBJ2-5
CDR3aa: CASSAPLAGEETQYF
CDR3nt: TGTGCCAGCAGCGCTCCTCTAGCGGGGGAAGAGACCCAGTACTTC

d_gene: TRBD2
abundance: .
v_gene: TRBV5-6
j_gene: TRBJ2-7
CDR3aa: CASSVGGNPYEQYF
CDR3nt: TGTGCCAGCAGTGTCGGGGGGAATCCCTACGAGCAGTACTTC

d_gene: TRBD2
abundance: .
v_gene: TRBV6-5
j_gene: TRBJ2-3
CDR3aa: CASGRGGKTDTQYF
CDR3nt: TGTGCCAGCGGCCGCGGGGGGAAGACAGATACGCAGTATTTT

d_gene: TRBD1
abundance: .
v_gene: TRBV7-2
j_gene: TRBJ1-3
CDR3aa: CASRRQGASGNTIYF
CDR3nt: TGTGCCAGCAGGCGACAGGGGGCCTCTGGAAACACCATATATTTT

d_gene: TRBD2
abundance: .
v_gene: TRBV7-9
j_gene: TRBJ2-7
CDR3aa: CASSLGGTSYEQYF
CDR3nt: TGTGCCAGCAGCTTAGGGGGGACTAGCTACGAGCAGTACTTC

d_gene: .
abundance: .
v_gene: TRBV19
j_gene: TRBJ1-2
CDR3aa: CASSGGSLYGYTF
CDR3nt: TGTGCCAGTTCTGGCGGGAGCCTCTATGGCTACACCTTC

d_gene: .
abundance: once
v_gene: TRBV27
j_gene: TRBJ1-4
CDR3aa: CASSLWSGSEKLFF
CDR3nt: TGTGCCAGCAGTTTATGGTCAGGCAGTGAAAAACTGTTTTTT

d_gene: .
abundance: .
v_gene: TRBV7-3
j_gene: TRBJ1-6
CDR3aa: CASSLSGLNSPLHF
CDR3nt: TGTGCCAGCAGCTTATCGGGATTGAATTCACCCCTCCACTTT

d_gene: TRBD2
abundance: .
v_gene: TRBV27
j_gene: TRBJ2-5
CDR3aa: CASSLSRTSKETQYF
CDR3nt: TGTGCCAGCAGTTTATCGAGGACTAGTAAAGAGACCCAGTACTTC

d_gene: TRBD1
abundance: few
v_gene: TRBV30
j_gene: TRBJ2-7
CDR3aa: CAWSGRDSPDYEQYF
CDR3nt: TGTGCCTGGAGTGGAAGGGACAGTCCGGACTACGAGCAGTACTTC

d_gene: .
abundance: once
v_gene: TRBV5-1
j_gene: TRBJ2-3
CDR3aa: CASSLGWQGTDTQYF
CDR3nt: TGCGCCAGCAGCTTGGGATGGCAGGGCACAGATACGCAGTATTTT

d_gene: .
abundance: few
v_gene: TRBV30
j_gene: TRBJ1-4
CDR3aa: CAWSPLREKLFF
CDR3nt: TGTGCCTGGAGCCCGTTGAGGGAAAAACTGTTTTTT

d_gene: TRBD1
abundance: few
v_gene: TRBV4-1
j_gene: TRBJ2-7
CDR3aa: CASSQATGTGSGEQYF
CDR3nt: TGCGCCAGCAGCCAGGCGACCGGGACAGGGTCTGGGGAGCAGTACTTC

d_gene: .
abundance: few
v_gene: TRBV6-1
j_gene: TRBJ2-7
CDR3aa: CASSEIGSYEQYF
CDR3nt: TGTGCCAGCAGTGAAATCGGGTCCTACGAGCAGTACTTC

d_gene: .
abundance: .
v_gene: TRBV5-1
j_gene: TRBJ1-1
CDR3aa: CASSLEGGTQNTEAFF
CDR3nt: TGCGCCAGCAGCTTGGAAGGGGGTACCCAAAACACTGAAGCTTTCTTT

d_gene: .
abundance: .
v_gene: TRBV18
j_gene: TRBJ1-3
CDR3aa: CASSPQVRVGNTIYF
CDR3nt: TGTGCCAGCTCACCCCAGGTGAGGGTAGGCAACACCATATATTTT

d_gene: .
abundance: once
v_gene: TRBV10-3
j_gene: TRBJ2-1
CDR3aa: CAISESQASSYNEQFF
CDR3nt: TGTGCCATCAGTGAGTCACAGGCCTCGTCCTACAATGAGCAGTTCTTC

d_gene: .
abundance: .
v_gene: TRBV2
j_gene: TRBJ1-3
CDR3aa: CASSEGGNTIYF
CDR3nt: TGTGCCAGCAGTGAGGGAGGGAACACCATATATTTT

d_gene: .
abundance: few
v_gene: TRBV4-3
j_gene: TRBJ1-5
CDR3aa: CASSQDVAGSNQPQHF
CDR3nt: TGCGCCAGCAGCCAAGATGTGGCGGGAAGCAATCAGCCCCAGCATTTT

d_gene: .
abundance: .
v_gene: TRBV19
j_gene: TRBJ2-3
CDR3aa: CASSRYTDTQYF
CDR3nt: TGTGCCAGTAGCCGTTACACAGATACGCAGTATTTT

d_gene: TRBD1
abundance: .
v_gene: TRBV7-2
j_gene: TRBJ1-2
CDR3aa: CASSLQPGQLYGYTF
CDR3nt: TGTGCCAGCAGCTTACAGCCGGGACAGCTCTATGGCTACACCTTC

d_gene: TRBD1
abundance: .
v_gene: TRBV2
j_gene: TRBJ2-3
CDR3aa: CASRSRGSHTDTQYF
CDR3nt: TGTGCCAGCAGGAGCAGGGGGTCTCACACAGATACGCAGTATTTT

d_gene: TRBD2
abundance: .
v_gene: TRBV18
j_gene: TRBJ2-1
CDR3aa: CASSPISGGASYNEQFF
CDR3nt: TGTGCCAGCTCACCTATTAGCGGGGGCGCTTCGTACAATGAGCAGTTCTTC

d_gene: .
abundance: .
v_gene: TRBV7-6
j_gene: TRBJ1-2
CDR3aa: CASSALERNYGYTF
CDR3nt: TGTGCCAGCAGCGCCCTAGAGCGGAACTATGGCTACACCTTC

d_gene: .
abundance: once
v_gene: TRBV11-2
j_gene: TRBJ2-7
CDR3aa: CASSLVGLPGHEQYF
CDR3nt: TGTGCCAGCAGCTTAGTAGGCTTACCAGGTCACGAGCAGTACTTC

d_gene: TRBD1
abundance: .
v_gene: TRBV9
j_gene: TRBJ1-5
CDR3aa: CASSGGTGVNQPQHF
CDR3nt: TGTGCCAGCAGCGGAGGGACAGGGGTGAATCAGCCCCAGCATTTT

d_gene: .
abundance: .
v_gene: TRBV27
j_gene: TRBJ1-1
CDR3aa: CASSSLSLDTEAFF
CDR3nt: .

d_gene: TRBD1
abundance: few
v_gene: TRBV7-3
j_gene: TRBJ2-1
CDR3aa: CASSDPRGRGLNNEQFF
CDR3nt: TGTGCCAGCAGCGACCCCCGCGGCAGGGGGCTAAACAATGAGCAGTTCTTC